The TCR beta chain under discussion was sequenced for a study of tumor-infiltrating lymphocytes in primary liver carcinoma. With a constant-region primer, TCR beta cDNA was made from approximately 450 ng of total RNA. Sequencing libraries for TCR beta derived from three nested multiplex PCR rounds that used slightly modified ARM-PCR. The opening two PCR rounds, about 10 cycles each, paired TRBV1-TRBV30 forward primers with a C-beta reverse primer. TCRdb used MiXCR to reprocess the multiplex PCR reads, holding one entry per CDR3 protein. This table has some 110,000 distinct CDR3 sequences, 64% appearing once. Co-extraction of both nucleic acids (RNA and DNA) used roughly 20-33 mg of unsorted bulk tissue. This clonotype turned up a few times. V lost 0 bases to trimming and J lost 1 base; unmatched junction nucleotides: 4. The germline CDR1 and CDR2 sequences are SGHRS and YFSETQ. The CDR3 totals 16 residues.

The sequence was obtained from a woman in her sixties or seventies with primary liver carcinoma and hepatitis B virus infection. This chain connects TRBV5-1 to TRBJ1-3, with TRBD1 matching 7 bases. The source material was liver tumor tissue from sampling region 3. Subset specified: tumor region T3, left-lateral pole. The CDR3 loop is CASSLVSGGSGNTIYF. In DNA form, the CDR3 reads TGCGCCAGCAGCTTGGTGTCAGGGGGATCTGGAAACACCATATATTTT.